These T cell receptor beta chains were read from a single sample in a study of CD8 T cells in ankylosing spondylitis. MiXCR, applied by TCRdb to the 5' RACE reads, yields one record per CDR3 protein. The table shows about 250,000 distinct CDR3 sequences, with around 32% occurring only once. Sequencing input: blood, either unsorted or a sorted T cell fraction (not recorded which). The receptors were sampled from a male donor with ankylosing spondylitis or in good health (not recorded which). Each CDR3 is given with its conserved first and last residue. A D gene is named only where the DNA matches it firmly. A clone size is listed for some rows: how often the clone was seen (once, few, many), or a class if it is expanded.

abundance	v_gene	j_gene	d_gene	CDR3aa	CDR3nt
few	TRBV6-5	TRBJ2-5	.	CASGMYQETQYF	TGTGCCAGCGGGATGTACCAAGAGACCCAGTACTTC
.	TRBV20-1	TRBJ2-1	TRBD2	CSATGLAPSYNEQFF	TGCAGTGCTACCGGACTAGCGCCGTCCTACAATGAGCAGTTCTTC
.	TRBV20-1	TRBJ2-7	TRBD1	CSARPPGQGTYEQYF	TGCAGTGCTAGACCCCCGGGACAGGGGACCTACGAGCAGTACTTC
.	TRBV9	TRBJ1-3	.	CASSVSPMGSGNTIYF	TGTGCCAGCAGCGTTTCCCCCATGGGCTCTGGAAACACCATATATTTT
few	TRBV7-8	TRBJ2-3	TRBD2	CASSVSGAHQPEYF	TGTGCCAGCAGCGTTAGCGGGGCCCACCAGCCAGAGTATTTT
.	TRBV27	TRBJ2-7	TRBD1	CASSLSLGTGGMTYEQYF	TGTGCCAGCAGTTTATCTCTAGGGACAGGGGGCATGACCTACGAGCAGTACTTC
few	TRBV12-3/TRBV12-4	TRBJ1-5	.	CASRQGLFSNQPQHF	TGTGCCAGCAGACAGGGACTGTTTAGCAATCAGCCCCAGCATTTT
few	TRBV20-1	TRBJ1-5	.	CSAVKGGSNQPQHF	TGCAGTGCCGTCAAAGGGGGTAGCAATCAGCCCCAGCATTTT
.	TRBV6-1	TRBJ1-1	.	CASTSTGKNTEAFF	TGTGCCAGCACATCGACAGGAAAGAACACTGAAGCTTTCTTT
many	TRBV29-1	TRBJ1-1	.	CSLGPGGSATEAFF	TGCAGCCTCGGACCGGGCGGCTCGGCCACTGAAGCTTTCTTT
.	TRBV4-2	TRBJ1-5	.	CASSQDRFGIDSNQPQHF	TGTGCCAGCAGCCAAGATCGGTTTGGGATTGATAGCAATCAGCCCCAGCATTTT
.	TRBV7-2	TRBJ2-7	TRBD2	CASSRSWRGENEQYF	TGTGCCAGCAGCCGTTCCTGGCGGGGGGAAAACGAGCAGTACTTC
.	TRBV7-9	TRBJ2-4	.	CASSAIAQNIQYF	TGTGCCAGCAGCGCCATTGCGCAAAACATTCAGTACTTC
.	TRBV7-3	TRBJ2-2	TRBD2	CASSPSGGQVGTGELFF	TGTGCCAGCAGCCCCAGCGGGGGCCAGGTGGGCACCGGGGAGCTGTTTTTT
.	TRBV20-1	TRBJ1-2	.	CSASSREIYGYTF	TGCAGTGCTAGTTCCAGGGAAATCTATGGCTACACCTTC
.	TRBV7-9	TRBJ2-2	.	CASSLAGGAPTGELFF	TGTGCCAGCAGCTTAGCGGGTGGGGCGCCCACCGGGGAGCTGTTTTTT
.	TRBV20-1	TRBJ1-5	TRBD1	CSARPTGLHNQPQHF	TGCAGTGCTAGACCGACAGGGCTACACAATCAGCCCCAGCATTTT
.	TRBV15	TRBJ2-7	TRBD1	CATSRGGTGSDEQYF	TGTGCCACCAGCAGAGGAGGGACAGGGTCGGACGAGCAGTACTTC
few	TRBV12-3/TRBV12-4	TRBJ2-3	.	CASSASLTDTQYF	TGTGCCAGCAGCGCCTCCCTCACAGATACGCAGTATTTT
few	TRBV20-1	TRBJ1-2	TRBD1	CSARDNRGAYGYTF	TGCAGTGCTAGGGATAACAGGGGAGCCTATGGCTACACCTTC
.	TRBV12-3/TRBV12-4	TRBJ2-3	.	CASSIVGQQYF	TGTGCCAGCAGCATCGTCGGCCAGCAGTATTTT
many	TRBV12-3/TRBV12-4	TRBJ2-1	.	CASSSNEQFF	TGTGCCAGCAGTTCAAATGAGCAGTTCTTC
few	TRBV5-1	TRBJ2-5	.	CASSLGYGGVVETQYF	TGCGCCAGCAGCTTGGGATATGGCGGGGTTGTGGAGACCCAGTACTTC
.	TRBV20-1	TRBJ1-1	TRBD1	CSARETGTGNTEAFF	TGCAGTGCTAGAGAAACCGGGACAGGGAATACTGAAGCTTTCTTT
few	TRBV5-5	TRBJ2-1	.	CASSPRFTGNEQFF	TGTGCCAGCAGCCCCCGTTTTACAGGGAATGAGCAGTTCTTC
.	TRBV6-5	TRBJ2-3	TRBD2	CASRTSADTQYF	TGTGCCAGCAGGACTAGCGCAGATACGCAGTATTTT
few	TRBV5-4	TRBJ1-2	TRBD1	CASRVGQVDYGYTF	TGTGCCAGCAGGGTGGGACAGGTGGACTATGGCTACACCTTC
.	TRBV15	TRBJ2-7	TRBD1	CATSMGTGDSYEQYF	TGTGCCACCAGCATGGGGACAGGCGACTCCTACGAGCAGTACTTC
.	TRBV29-1	TRBJ2-3	.	CSVVMVWGHTDTQYF	TGCAGCGTTGTTATGGTTTGGGGGCACACAGATACGCAGTATTTT
many	TRBV29-1	TRBJ2-1	.	CSVVEYNEQFF	TGCAGCGTTGTCGAGTACAATGAGCAGTTCTTC
.	TRBV20-1	TRBJ2-5	.	CSASTVGGSYQETQYF	TGCAGTGCTAGTACTGTCGGGGGTTCGTACCAAGAGACCCAGTACTTC
few	TRBV20-1	TRBJ2-2	.	CSARDRGPEAGELFF	TGCAGTGCTAGAGATCGGGGCCCAGAGGCCGGGGAGCTGTTTTTT
.	TRBV7-8	TRBJ2-1	.	CASSLVLDWQFF	TGTGCCAGCAGCTTAGTTCTGGACTGGCAGTTCTTC
few	TRBV12-3/TRBV12-4	TRBJ2-7	TRBD2	CASSQPDLAGIYEQYF	TGTGCCAGCAGTCAACCGGATCTAGCGGGGATATACGAGCAGTACTTC
few	TRBV29-1	TRBJ1-3	TRBD1	CSAINPGTAGNTIYF	TGCAGCGCAATCAACCCCGGGACAGCTGGAAACACCATATATTTT
.	TRBV10-3	TRBJ2-7	TRBD1	CAGQGLPLHEQYF	TGTGCCGGACAGGGACTGCCCCTCCACGAGCAGTACTTC
few	TRBV20-1	TRBJ2-7	.	CSALDGPEQYF	TGCAGTGCTTTAGACGGGCCCGAGCAGTACTTC
.	TRBV10-3	TRBJ2-1	.	CAISEEAGNEQFF	TGTGCCATCAGTGAAGAGGCGGGCAATGAGCAGTTCTTC
.	TRBV20-1	TRBJ2-7	.	CSARDLGTSSYEQYF	TGCAGTGCTAGGGACCTTGGGACAAGCTCCTACGAGCAGTACTTC
few	TRBV7-2	TRBJ2-5	TRBD2	CASSLSRLAGEETQYF	TGTGCCAGCAGCTTATCACGACTAGCGGGCGAAGAGACCCAGTACTTC
.	TRBV9	TRBJ2-1	TRBD1	CASSVQGAFYNEQFF	TGTGCCAGCAGCGTACAGGGGGCGTTCTACAATGAGCAGTTCTTC
.	TRBV7-8	TRBJ2-7	.	CASSASQGSYEQYF	TGTGCCAGCAGCGCCTCACAGGGTTCCTACGAGCAGTACTTC
.	TRBV12-3/TRBV12-4	TRBJ2-1	TRBD2	CASSRTSGGNEQFF	TGTGCCAGCAGTCGGACTAGCGGGGGGAATGAGCAGTTCTTC
.	TRBV5-1	TRBJ2-5	.	CASSLASRKAAETQYF	TGCGCCAGCAGCTTGGCTTCGAGGAAGGCGGCGGAGACCCAGTACTTC
.	TRBV20-1	TRBJ1-1	.	CSAGSKAGAFF	TGCAGTGCAGGGTCCAAGGCAGGAGCTTTCTTT
.	TRBV12-3/TRBV12-4	TRBJ2-3	TRBD2	CASSLISGAPGDTQYF	TGTGCCAGCAGTTTAATTAGCGGGGCCCCGGGAGATACGCAGTATTTT
.	TRBV6-1	TRBJ2-7	.	CASRETRASGEQYF	TGTGCCAGCAGAGAGACGAGGGCATCGGGCGAGCAGTACTTC
few	TRBV10-1	TRBJ2-7	TRBD1	CASSGGTGGHYEQYF	TGCGCCAGCAGTGGGGGGACAGGGGGCCACTACGAGCAGTACTTC
many	TRBV20-1	TRBJ2-1	TRBD2	CSARDPLNLGLANEQFF	TGCAGTGCTAGAGATCCCCTAAACCTAGGACTAGCTAATGAGCAGTTCTTC
few	TRBV20-1	TRBJ2-7	TRBD2	CSARTSSGGLSYEQYF	TGCAGTGCTAGAACCTCTAGCGGGGGCCTCTCCTACGAGCAGTACTTC
.	TRBV28	TRBJ2-1	TRBD2	CATARGVNPGEQFF	TGTGCCACCGCCCGGGGGGTTAATCCGGGTGAGCAGTTCTTC
.	TRBV20-1	TRBJ1-1	.	CSAAGQPTEAFF	TGCAGTGCAGCGGGACAACCAACTGAAGCTTTCTTT
.	TRBV4-1	TRBJ1-2	TRBD1	CASSQGQGAFGYTF	TGCGCCAGCAGCCAAGGACAGGGGGCATTTGGCTACACCTTC
.	TRBV20-1	TRBJ2-1	.	CSASPRDPLYNEQFF	TGCAGTGCCTCCCCCAGGGACCCCCTATACAATGAGCAGTTCTTC
.	TRBV12-3/TRBV12-4	TRBJ2-7	TRBD1	CASSLAAGTGGEQYF	TGTGCCAGCAGTTTAGCTGCCGGGACAGGGGGCGAGCAGTACTTC
few	TRBV6-5	TRBJ2-2	.	CASSYSIGGELFF	TGTGCCAGCAGTTACTCGATTGGCGGGGAGCTGTTTTTT